These 23 T cell receptor beta chains originate from one sample sequenced in a study of identical twins. TCRdb re-derived calls from the 5' RACE reads in MiXCR, one entry per CDR3 protein. The sample lists about 190,000 distinct CDR3 sequences, more than 15% occurring once. Another study also made use of these data, one on T cells expressing NK-cell markers.

Material: CD8+ T cells sorted from blood. These receptors all stem from a young woman in good health.

The table lists this clonotype with a few counts. This chain connects TRBV6-1 to TRBJ2-1; D unresolved. There are 13 residues in the CDR3. The V and J ends lost 7 bases and 8 bases respectively, with 15 bases between them. CDR1 and CDR2 (germline): MNHNS, SASEGT. CDR3: CASTNPESDEQFF. CDR3 nucleotides: TGTGCCAGCACCAACCCCGAATCCGATGAGCAGTTCTTC.

This clonotype has a handful of counts. The rearrangement links TRBV20-1 to TRBJ1-1; 9 nucleotides match TRBD1. Germline CDR1 DFQATT, CDR2 SNEGSKA (reference sequence). The CDR3 loop spans 12 amino acids. Losses at the gene ends were 8 bases for V and 3 bases for J; bases not matched to a gene: 4. The CDR3 reads CSTRQGDTEAFF. The CDR3 coding sequence is TGCAGTACCCGACAGGGGGACACTGAAGCTTTCTTT.

The CDR3 region is CASSPVTGENTEAFF. CDR3 nucleotide sequence: TGTGCCAGCAGCCCGGTGACAGGGGAGAACACTGAAGCTTTCTTT. This chain uses TRBV7-9 with TRBJ1-1; 8 nucleotides line up with TRBD1. This CDR3 has 15 amino acids. Germline trimming cut 5 bases from V and 1 base from J; bases unmatched to any gene: 6. Germline V lookup: CDR1 SEHNR, CDR2 FQNEAQ (reference sequence). Full variable domain (rest looked up from reference TRBV7-9 and TRBJ1-1): DTGVSQNPRHKITKRGQNVTFRCDPISEHNRLYWYRQTLGQGPEFLTYFQNEAQLEKSRLLSDRFSAERPKGSFSTLEIQRTEQGDSAMYLCASSPVTGENTEAFFGQGTRLTVV.

This clonotype showed up many times. The J gene is TRBJ1-2, the V gene TRBV12-3 or TRBV12-4, with D unresolved. The CDR3 is 13 amino acids. V was pared by 6 bases and J by 6 bases, with 14 bases between. CDR3 DNA sequence: TGTGCCAGCAGAGTCTCCCCGGGGAATGGCTACACCTTC. The encoded protein is CASRVSPGNGYTF.

This clonotype has just a few counts. The chain uses TRBV7-9 and TRBJ2-5, with 9 nucleotides matching TRBD2. Germline CDR1 and CDR2: SEHNR and FQNEAQ (reference sequence). This CDR3 has 16 amino acids. Germline trimming cut 1 base from V and 2 bases from J; bases unmatched to any gene: 5. CDR3 in DNA: TGTGCCAGCAGCTTAGTAGCTAGCGGGGAGCAAGAGACCCAGTACTTC. It yields the protein CASSLVASGEQETQYF.

The CDR3 is CASSGTQDTQYF. CDR3 nucleotide sequence: TGTGCCAGCAGCGGAACACAAGATACGCAGTATTTT. This chain connects TRBV9 to TRBJ2-3, with no clear D. Germline V gene sequence: CDR1 SGDLS, CDR2 YYNGEE. The CDR3 has 12 residues. V was shortened by 3 bases and J by 5 bases, with 7 bases between the two germline ends.

This clonotype was seen a few times. The rearrangement joins TRBV3-1 to TRBJ2-7; maybe TRBD2 (6 bases). The germline gives CDR1 LGHDT, CDR2 YNNKEL (reference sequence). Trimming took 0 bases from V and 4 from J, leaving 10 bases between them. The CDR3 covers 14 residues. In nucleotides, the CDR3 is TGTGCCAGCAGCCAAGAGAGGAGGGGATACGAGCAGTACTTC. Its protein is CASSQERRGYEQYF.

This clonotype came up a few times. The V call is TRBV11-3, the J call TRBJ2-5; 9 positions match TRBD1. V lost 4 bases to trimming and J lost 1 base; unmatched junction nucleotides: 10. The CDR3 loop spans 17 amino acids. Germline V lookup: CDR1 SGHNT, CDR2 YENEEA. CDR3 protein: CASSSRNQDRGQETQYF. CDR3 coding DNA: TGTGCCAGCAGCTCCCGCAATCAGGACAGGGGCCAAGAGACCCAGTACTTC.

The CDR3, as DNA: TGTGCCAGCAGCTTTCTCGGAGCGGGGGGGATAAACATTCAGTACTTC. This translates into CASSFLGAGGINIQYF. This sequence joins TRBV11-2 and TRBJ2-4, with 10 bases lining up with TRBD2. Germline V gene data show CDR1 as SGHAT and CDR2 as FQNNGV. CDR3 length equals 16 residues. Trimming removed 3 bases from V and 6 bases from J; junction bases left unmatched: 8.

As concerns this clonotype: Given a much more abundant clone one base away, this may be a read error. This sequence joins TRBV5-1 and TRBJ2-7; 10 bases align to TRBD2. J gave up 2 bases and V 2 bases, and 1 base lay outside the gene matches. The germline V gene encodes CDR1 SGHRS and CDR2 YFSETQ. This CDR3 region has 14 residues. CDR3 DNA sequence: TGCGCCAGCAGCTTTCTAGCGGGGGCCTACGAGCAGTACTTC. Its translation: CASSFLAGAYEQYF. Full variable domain (missing parts from reference TRBV5-1 and TRBJ2-7): KAGVTQTPRYLIKTRGQQVTLSCSPISGHRSVSWYQQTPGQGLQFLFEYFSETQRNKGNFPGRFSGRQFSNSRSEMNVSTLELGDSALYLCASSFLAGAYEQYFGPGTRLTVT.

V gene TRBV7-9 combines with J gene TRBJ2-1; 7 nucleotides line up with TRBD1. Germline V lookup: CDR1 SEHNR, CDR2 FQNEAQ (reference sequence). The CDR3 length is 16 residues. V was clipped by 5 bases and J by 3 bases; unmatched bases: 10. The CDR3 here is CASSLTTGQNYNEQFF. The CDR3 region has the DNA TGTGCCAGCAGCCTGACGACAGGGCAAAACTACAATGAGCAGTTCTTC.

This clonotype was seen a handful of times. The chain couples TRBV27 to TRBJ2-7; the D call may be TRBD1 or TRBD2 (6 bases each). Germline V gives CDR1 MNHEY, CDR2 SMNVEV (reference sequence). The CDR3 runs to 15 residues. Trimming shortened V by 5 bases and J by 0 bases, and 14 bases separated the two germline ends. CDR3 DNA sequence: TGTGCCAGCAGTCCAACGGGGGCCCCCTCCTACGAGCAGTACTTC. This gives the protein CASSPTGAPSYEQYF.

The chain combines TRBV11-2 with TRBJ2-1; 8 bases fit TRBD2. The germline V gene encodes CDR1 SGHAT and CDR2 FQNNGV. The CDR3 runs to 14 residues. After removal of 5 bases from V and 7 bases from J, the junction contained 7 bases not matched to a gene. CDR3 region: CASSHGLAANEQFF. The CDR3 region has the DNA TGTGCCAGCAGCCATGGACTAGCTGCGAATGAGCAGTTCTTC.

This clonotype showed up just a few times. The V gene is TRBV15, the J gene TRBJ2-1; maybe TRBD2 (6 bases). The CDR3 runs 13 residues. Germline lookup yields CDR1 LNHNV and CDR2 YYDKDF (reference sequence). V was shortened by 5 bases and J by 4 bases, with 9 bases between the two germline ends. In DNA, the CDR3 is TGTGCCACCAGCGCGACTAGATACAATGAGCAGTTCTTC. This codes for CATSATRYNEQFF.

The chain uses TRBV20-1 and TRBJ2-1, with 13 positions matching TRBD2. The CDR3 spans 16 residues. Trimming cost V 3 bases and J 10 bases; bases outside gene matches: 12. Germline V CDR1 and CDR2: DFQATT, SNEGSKA (reference sequence). The CDR3 is CSARGPRLAGGREQFF. The CDR3 DNA is TGCAGTGCTAGGGGTCCTAGACTAGCGGGGGGCCGGGAGCAGTTCTTC.

V usage is TRBV2 and J usage is TRBJ2-1; D gene unclear. Deletions cut 2 bases from V and 5 bases from J, with 16 bases between. From germline, CDR1 is SNHLY and CDR2 FYNNEI. CDR3 length: 16 residues. The DNA of the CDR3 is TGTGCCAGCAGTGAATGGTTATATCGCCCAAACAATGAGCAGTTCTTC. Its protein product is CASSEWLYRPNNEQFF. The whole variable domain, remainder taken from reference TRBV2 and TRBJ2-1, is EPEVTQTPSHQVTQMGQEVILRCVPISNHLYFYWYRQILGQKVEFLVSFYNNEISEKSEIFDDQFSVERPDGSNFTLKIRSTKLEDSAMYFCASSEWLYRPNNEQFFGPGTRLTVL.

The chain couples TRBV7-9 to TRBJ2-7; a weak D match, TRBD1 (6 bases). The CDR3 sequence is 15 residues long. The germline V and J ends were trimmed by 5 bases and 0 bases, with 14 bases remaining between them. The germline V gene encodes CDR1 SEHNR and CDR2 FQNEAQ (reference sequence). CDR3 sequence: CASSHNHRDSYEQYF. CDR3 nucleotides: TGTGCCAGCAGCCATAACCACAGGGACTCCTACGAGCAGTACTTC.

The chain employs TRBV7-6 and TRBJ1-1; 7 nucleotides match TRBD1. Per germline, CDR1 SGHVS and CDR2 FNYEAQ. This CDR3 region has 13 residues. Trimming at V came to 5 bases and at J to 7 bases, leaving 7 bases not matched to a gene. The CDR3 here is CASSVTGDSEAFF. The CDR3 coding sequence is TGTGCCAGCAGCGTTACAGGGGATAGTGAAGCTTTCTTT.

In this sample, this clonotype is large. The chain carries TRBV7-9 and TRBJ2-3, with TRBD2 identical over 11 bases. J gave up 2 bases and V 0 bases, and 1 base lay outside the gene matches. The CDR3 covers 16 residues. Germline V gives CDR1 SEHNR, CDR2 FQNEAQ (reference sequence). The CDR3 bases are TGTGCCAGCAGCTTAGCGACTAGCGGGGACACAGATACGCAGTATTTT. Its protein is CASSLATSGDTDTQYF.

V usage is TRBV9 and J usage is TRBJ2-7, with 9 positions matching TRBD1. Germline V gene data show CDR1 as SGDLS and CDR2 as YYNGEE. V lost 10 bases to trimming and J lost 2 bases; unmatched junction nucleotides: 16. The CDR3 runs 16 residues. CDR3 nucleotides: TGTGCCCGAGACAGGGGGAGAAACGTGAAAGCCTACGAGCAGTACTTC. Its protein is CARDRGRNVKAYEQYF.

The table lists this clonotype with a few counts. This chain connects TRBV11-2 to TRBJ2-1; TRBD1 is a possible D gene (5 bases). This CDR3 comprises 14 residues. In germline, CDR1 is SGHAT, CDR2 FQNNGV. Trimming stripped 0 bases from V and 6 bases from J, with 9 bases between. CDR3 in amino acids: CASSLEAGFNEQFF. CDR3 sequence (DNA): TGTGCCAGCAGCTTAGAGGCAGGGTTCAATGAGCAGTTCTTC. Filled out from reference TRBV11-2 and TRBJ2-1, the complete variable domain reads EAGVAQSPRYKIIEKRQSVAFWCNPISGHATLYWYQQILGQGPKLLIQFQNNGVVDDSQLPKDRFSAERLKGVDSTLKIQPAKLEDSAVYLCASSLEAGFNEQFFGPGTRLTVL.

The chain has TRBV5-8 and TRBJ2-7, with unresolved D. Trimming took off 4 bases at V and 7 bases at J, with 9 bases between the two ends. Per germline, CDR1 SGHTS and CDR2 YDEGEE. The length of the CDR3 is 11 residues. Here the CDR3 DNA reads TGTGCCAGCAGCGTTTCGAAGGAGCAGTACTTC. Its protein product is CASSVSKEQYF. Combining the CDR3 with reference TRBV5-8 and TRBJ2-7 gives the whole variable domain EAGVTQSPTHLIKTRGQQATLRCSPISGHTSVYWYQQALGLGLQFLLWYDEGEERNRGNFPPRFSGRQFPNYSSELNVNALELEDSALYLCASSVSKEQYFGPGTRLTVT.

The chain links TRBV12-3 or TRBV12-4 to TRBJ2-7; D call uncertain. This CDR3 contains 12 residues. V lost 4 bases and J lost 5, with 9 bases in between. The CDR3 loop reads CASSSAPNEQYF. The CDR3 DNA is TGTGCCAGCAGTTCCGCCCCGAACGAGCAGTACTTC.